This TCR beta chain was profiled in a study of T cells in narcolepsy. Of note for this clone: The sample has other DNA sequences that encode this CDR3 too.

The CDR3 spans 13 residues. The V end was cut by 0 bases, the J end by 4 bases, with 6 bases between. The germline gives CDR1 SGHDN, CDR2 FVKESK. Measured with immunoSEQ multiplex PCR; TCRdb has only the in-frame clones, and not every one. The repertoire holds roughly 32,000 clones, with 82% as singletons. The sample was CD45RA- memory CD4+ T cells from PBMCs. The clonotype was recovered from a human donor with narcolepsy. This chain links TRBV14 with TRBJ1-2, with unresolved D. CDR3 nucleotide sequence: TGTGCCAGCAGCCAAGACTACAGCTATGGCTACACCTTC. This gives the protein CASSQDYSYGYTF.